These 18 T cell receptor beta chains were sequenced from one sample in a study of shared clonotypes between healthy human individuals. Assay used: immunoSEQ multiplex PCR; TCRdb lists only in-frame clones, some missing. The table shows 2,100,000 or so clones, with nearly 97% occurring only once. The specimen was naive CD4+ T cells sorted from blood. Specified subset: CD45RA+ positively selected. Receptor source: a man between 18 and 35 years old in good health.

V usage is TRBV10-3 and J usage is TRBJ1-5; D not resolved. Trimming left V 0 bases short and J 7 bases short, with 13 bases between. Germline V lookup: CDR1 ENHRY, CDR2 SYGVKD. This CDR3 comprises 15 residues. CDR3 DNA: TGTGCCATCAGTGAGTCGTTAGGGATATTCCAGCCCCAGCATTTT. This codes for CAISESLGIFQPQHF.

V gene TRBV6-5 combines with J gene TRBJ2-7; no clear D. With 7 bases removed from V and 2 bases from J, the gap between germline ends came to 6 bases. The germline CDR1 and CDR2 sequences are MNHEY and SVGAGI. The CDR3 length is 11 residues. The CDR3: CASTQTYEQYF. The CDR3 region has the DNA TGTGCCAGCACCCAAACCTACGAGCAGTACTTC.

This rearrangement joins TRBV14 to TRBJ1-1, with D perhaps matching TRBD1 (6 bases). With 4 bases removed from V and 6 bases from J, the gap between germline ends came to 15 bases. Per the germline V gene, CDR1 is SGHDN and CDR2 is FVKESK. This CDR3 comprises 14 residues. CDR3 sequence reads: CASSLGAGIPEAFF. The CDR3 DNA is TGTGCCAGCAGCCTGGGGGCAGGAATCCCTGAAGCTTTCTTT.

Concerning this clone itself: The same CDR3 also results from other DNA sequences found in this sample. The chain links TRBV30 to TRBJ2-2, with 8 bases matching TRBD1. The CDR3 consists of 15 residues. Germline-derived CDR1 and CDR2 are GTSNPN and SVGIG (reference sequence). V was clipped by 5 bases and J by 6 bases; unmatched bases: 11. The CDR3 protein is CAWSVRAGGPGELFF. As DNA, the CDR3 is TGTGCCTGGTCTGTCAGGGCAGGGGGCCCCGGGGAGCTGTTTTTT.

The V call is TRBV7-6, the J call TRBJ2-7; D is perhaps TRBD2 (7 bases). Germline V gene data show CDR1 as SGHVS and CDR2 as FNYEAQ. The CDR3 spans 13 residues. Trimming took 7 bases from V and 6 from J, leaving 16 bases between them. The chain's CDR3 is CASTRSRGGEQYF. CDR3 nucleotide sequence: TGTGCCAGCACCCGCTCGAGGGGGGGCGAGCAGTACTTC.

This chain joins TRBV4-1 and TRBJ1-5; no clear D. CDR1 MGHRA and CDR2 YSYEKL come from the germline V gene. V was clipped by 0 bases and J by 1 base, with 13 bases between them. CDR3 length equals 17 residues. The CDR3 is CASSQEAGGTSNQPQHF. DNA for the CDR3: TGCGCCAGCAGCCAAGAGGCAGGAGGCACCAGCAATCAGCCCCAGCATTTT.

The V and J genes are TRBV19 and TRBJ1-6; D not certain. This CDR3 has 14 residues. Trimming cost V 3 bases and J 7 bases, with 10 bases left between them. Per germline, CDR1 LNHDA and CDR2 SQIVND (reference sequence). The CDR3 nucleotides are TGTGCCAGTAGTATCGGGTCAGTGAATTCACCCCTCCACTTT. Protein: CASSIGSVNSPLHF.

The rearrangement links TRBV6-5 to TRBJ2-5, with TRBD2 matching over 9 bases. Germline values: CDR1 MNHEY, CDR2 SVGAGI. The CDR3 is made up of 14 amino acids. Trimming cost V 7 bases and J 6 bases; bases outside gene matches: 9. CDR3 sequence reads: CASTSSGMRKTQYF. CDR3 bases: TGTGCCAGCACCTCTAGCGGGATGAGGAAGACCCAGTACTTC.

V and J are TRBV14 and TRBJ2-2; 8 bases line up with TRBD1. Unmatched junction bases numbered 6, after V lost 4 bases and J lost 5 bases. The germline V gene has CDR1 SGHDN and CDR2 FVKESK. This CDR3 is 15 amino acids long. In DNA form, the CDR3 reads TGTGCCAGCAGCCCCAGGGGGCGCCGGACCGGGGAGCTGTTTTTT. Encoded protein: CASSPRGRRTGELFF.

The chain couples TRBV6-6 to TRBJ1-4; D might be TRBD1 (6 bases). Germline V lookup: CDR1 MNHNY, CDR2 SVGAGI (reference sequence). V was cut by 7 bases and J by 2 bases, with 17 bases left in between. This CDR3 spans 16 amino acids. CDR3 coding DNA: TGTGCCAGCACCCAAGGGGGGGCGAGGACTAATGAAAAACTGTTTTTT. Translated, it gives CASTQGGARTNEKLFF.

This chain connects TRBV7-9 to TRBJ2-7; the D gene could be TRBD1 or TRBD2 (5 bases each). Per the germline V gene, CDR1 is SEHNR and CDR2 is FQNEAQ (reference sequence). The CDR3 loop spans 16 amino acids. Trimming left V 1 base short and J 2 bases short, with 15 bases between. This chain's CDR3 is CASSLGLGDGTYEQYF. CDR3 bases: TGTGCCAGCAGCTTAGGACTTGGGGACGGTACCTACGAGCAGTACTTC.

The chain recombines TRBV15 with TRBJ2-5; TRBD1 aligns across 8 bases. The CDR3 is 14 residues long. V lost 4 bases, J lost 2 bases, and 3 bases stayed unmatched. Germline loops: CDR1 LNHNV, CDR2 YYDKDF (reference sequence). CDR3 bases: TGTGCCACCAGCATACAGGGGGTACAAGAGACCCAGTACTTC. Translated, it gives CATSIQGVQETQYF.

This clone appeared once. The rearrangement joins TRBV2 to TRBJ1-1; 7 nucleotides line up with TRBD1. The germline V gene has CDR1 SNHLY and CDR2 FYNNEI. The CDR3 has 16 residues. V lost 4 bases, J lost 3 bases, and 11 bases stayed unmatched. CDR3 residues: CASSALEGQTYTEAFF. CDR3 in DNA: TGTGCCAGCAGTGCTTTAGAGGGACAGACTTACACTGAAGCTTTCTTT.

V and J are TRBV6-5 and TRBJ2-7; D may be TRBD2 (6 bases). Per germline, CDR1 MNHEY and CDR2 SVGAGI. V gave up 0 bases and J gave up 2 bases, with 14 bases separating them. The CDR3 runs to 16 residues. Written as DNA, the CDR3 is TGTGCCAGCAGTTACTCGAGGGTAGCGGCGACCTACGAGCAGTACTTC. This sequence encodes CASSYSRVAATYEQYF.

As to this clone: The same CDR3 is also encoded by other DNA sequences in this sample. The rearrangement links TRBV6-1 to TRBJ1-4, with D hard to call. The CDR3 totals 13 residues. Germline CDR1 is MNHNS and CDR2 is SASEGT. Deletions cut 7 bases from V and 0 bases from J, with 6 bases between. CDR3 region: CASTGSTNEKLFF. The CDR3 bases are TGTGCCAGCACGGGTTCAACTAATGAAAAACTGTTTTTT.

On this clone itself: This specimen includes other DNA sequences encoding the same CDR3. The chain joins TRBV11-3 to TRBJ2-1, with 12 bases fitting TRBD2. The CDR3 contains 15 residues. After removal of 5 bases from V and 4 bases from J, the junction contained 3 bases not matched to a gene. Germline V gives CDR1 SGHNT, CDR2 YENEEA. The CDR3 loop is CASSPGLAGYNEQFF. CDR3 nucleotide sequence: TGTGCCAGCAGCCCCGGACTAGCGGGGTACAATGAGCAGTTCTTC.

The chain joins TRBV10-3 to TRBJ2-5; TRBD2 matches 9 bases. With the DNA end fitting TRBJ2-7 better, the J assignment may be wrong. This CDR3 comprises 15 residues. The germline gives CDR1 ENHRY, CDR2 SYGVKD. CDR3 bases: TGTGCCATCAGATATAGCGGGAGTGGGTCCTACGAGCAGTACTTC. Translation gives CAIRYSGSGSYEQYF.

The chain has TRBV7-9 and TRBJ2-1; D unresolved. Trimming removed 0 bases from V and 8 bases from J, with 5 bases in between. Germline V gene sequence: CDR1 SEHNR, CDR2 FQNEAQ (reference sequence). This CDR3 has 12 residues. In DNA, the CDR3 is TGTGCCAGCAGCTTAGCCCAAGATGAGCAGTTCTTC. The encoded protein is CASSLAQDEQFF.